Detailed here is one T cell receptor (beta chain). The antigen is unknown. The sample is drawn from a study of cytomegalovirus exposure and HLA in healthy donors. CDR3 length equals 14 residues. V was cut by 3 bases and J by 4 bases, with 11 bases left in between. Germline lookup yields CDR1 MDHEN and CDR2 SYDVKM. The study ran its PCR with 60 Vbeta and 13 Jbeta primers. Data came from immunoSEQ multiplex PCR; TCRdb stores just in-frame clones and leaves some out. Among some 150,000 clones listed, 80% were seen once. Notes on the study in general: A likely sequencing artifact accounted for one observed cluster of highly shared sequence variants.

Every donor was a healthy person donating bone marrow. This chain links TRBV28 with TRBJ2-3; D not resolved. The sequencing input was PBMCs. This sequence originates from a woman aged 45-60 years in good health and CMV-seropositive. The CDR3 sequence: CASSFLAAADTQYF. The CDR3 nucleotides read TGTGCCAGCAGTTTTCTCGCCGCGGCAGATACGCAGTATTTT.